Shown below are 20 T cell receptor beta chains from a single sample sequenced in a study of human T cells and chemical hapten exposure. Time point described: patch test 1, 2 weeks after DPC sensitization. Sample treatment: therapeutic diphenylcyclopropenone sensitization with weekly scalp DPC. Using its own MiXCR run on the RACE reads, TCRdb lists one record per CDR3 protein. This sample carries under 450,000 distinct CDR3 sequences, roughly 4.8% of them seen once, and the ten largest clones take over 2%. The specimen was whole blood, collected in connection with sensitization to the hapten diphenylcyclopropenone (DPC). The receptors were gathered from a woman aged 45 to 65 with alopecia areata. Some clones in this sample may be carry-over from other donors' samples.

This clonotype was recorded at least ten times. The J gene is TRBJ1-5, the V gene TRBV29-1; 7 nucleotides match TRBD1. Germline lookup yields CDR1 SQVTM and CDR2 ANQGSEA. The CDR3 is 14 amino acids. V shed 4 bases and J 7 bases; nucleotides not matched to a gene: 10. CDR3: CSVGTGEPSQPQHF. The CDR3 bases are TGCAGCGTTGGGACAGGTGAGCCCTCCCAGCCCCAGCATTTT.

This chain links TRBV5-1 with TRBJ2-5, with TRBD1 identical over 10 bases. Germline CDR1 and CDR2: SGHRS and YFSETQ. This CDR3 spans 16 amino acids. The ends lost 4 bases at V and 1 base at J; junction bases unmatched: 7. Written as DNA, the CDR3 is TGCGCCAGCAGCACCAGACAGGGGGCGGTCCAAGAGACCCAGTACTTC. Amino acids: CASSTRQGAVQETQYF.

This clonotype occurred many times. The chain employs TRBV6-2 or TRBV6-3 and TRBJ2-4; 10 bases are a match to TRBD1. CDR3 length: 18 amino acids. In germline, CDR1 is MNHEY, CDR2 SVGEGT. Trimming at V came to 5 bases and at J to 1 base, leaving 11 bases not matched to a gene. The CDR3: CASSRRGTGAAAKNIQYF. The CDR3 DNA sequence: TGTGCCAGCAGTCGCCGTGGGACAGGGGCCGCGGCCAAAAACATTCAGTACTTC.

At least ten counts were recorded for this clonotype. J is TRBJ1-2 and V is TRBV4-1; 9 bases line up with TRBD1. The trim removed 0 bases at V and 4 bases at J, leaving 3 bases unmatched. The germline V gene encodes CDR1 MGHRA and CDR2 YSYEKL. CDR3 size: 15 residues. CDR3 residues: CASSQDMGQGYGYTF. In nucleotides, the CDR3 is TGCGCCAGCAGCCAAGATATGGGACAGGGCTATGGCTACACCTTC.

There are many counts of this clonotype. CDR3 protein: CASSRDRGLLDTEAFF. CDR3 DNA sequence: TGTGCCAGCAGTCGGGACAGGGGGCTCTTGGACACTGAAGCTTTCTTT. The chain joins TRBV6-2 or TRBV6-3 to TRBJ1-1; 12 bases are shared with TRBD1. CDR1 and CDR2 (germline): MNHEY, SVGEGT. The junction had 7 bases not matched to a gene; V was cut back by 5 bases and J by 3 bases. The CDR3 runs 16 residues.

This clonotype occurred many times. The chain employs TRBV6-5 and TRBJ2-1; TRBD2 agrees at 7 bases. CDR3 length: 15 amino acids. The ends lost 7 bases at V and 8 bases at J; junction bases unmatched: 14. Per germline, CDR1 MNHEY and CDR2 SVGAGI. CDR3 amino acids: CASIPSAGASDEQFF. The CDR3 DNA reads TGTGCCAGCATTCCCTCCGCGGGAGCGTCCGATGAGCAGTTCTTC.

This clonotype was counted a few times. This sequence joins TRBV5-5 and TRBJ2-7; D is ambiguous. This CDR3 is built from 16 residues. V was clipped by 0 bases and J by 4 bases, with 17 bases between them. Germline CDR1 and CDR2: SGHKS and YYEKEE (reference sequence). The CDR3 loop is CASSLGLWTASYEQYF. In DNA, the CDR3 is TGTGCCAGCAGCTTGGGATTATGGACGGCTAGTTACGAGCAGTACTTC.

This clonotype was seen more than once but under ten times. The genes are TRBV5-1 and TRBJ2-1, with D tentatively TRBD2 (5 bases). V was cut by 0 bases and J by 6 bases, with 13 bases left in between. Germline V gene sequence: CDR1 SGHRS, CDR2 YFSETQ. The CDR3 contains 15 residues. This chain's CDR3 is CASSLVLATGNEQFF. As DNA, the CDR3 is TGCGCCAGCAGCTTGGTCCTAGCCACCGGCAATGAGCAGTTCTTC.

In its sample, this clonotype was seen many times. This sequence joins TRBV12-3 or TRBV12-4 and TRBJ1-5, with no clear D. The CDR3 runs 11 residues. V was clipped by 5 bases and J by 6 bases, with 5 bases between them. The DNA of the CDR3 is TGTGCCAGCAGTAGAGGTCAGCCCCAGCATTTT. This gives the protein CASSRGQPQHF.

This clonotype was counted a few times. V usage is TRBV20-1 and J usage is TRBJ2-4, with 8 bases lining up with TRBD2. This CDR3 is 14 amino acids long. Germline V gene sequence: CDR1 DFQATT, CDR2 SNEGSKA (reference sequence). V shed 4 bases, J shed 7 bases, and the junction held 9 bases outside the gene matches. CDR3 sequence (DNA): TGCAGTGCTAAAACTCGGGGGGGCCGGAACATTCAGTACTTC. This translates into CSAKTRGGRNIQYF.

This clonotype was seen ten or more times. The chain employs TRBV3-1 and TRBJ1-1; unclear D gene. The CDR3 extends over 13 amino acids. V lost 5 bases to trimming and J lost 2 bases, with 9 bases between them. Germline V gene data show CDR1 as LGHDT and CDR2 as YNNKEL (reference sequence). CDR3 protein: CASSSPPNTEAFF. DNA for the CDR3: TGTGCCAGCAGCTCCCCCCCCAACACTGAAGCTTTCTTT.

In its sample, this clonotype was seen a few times. V gene TRBV7-8 combines with J gene TRBJ1-5, with D unresolved. The CDR3 runs 16 residues. V was trimmed by 1 base and J by 4 bases, leaving 14 bases between them. Germline V gene sequence: CDR1 SGHVS, CDR2 FQNEAQ. CDR3 nucleotides: TGTGCCAGCAGCTTAGGAAGTTATGGGCCGAATCAGCCCCAGCATTTT. Protein sequence: CASSLGSYGPNQPQHF.

This clonotype turned up a few times. This chain connects TRBV25-1 to TRBJ2-3, with 9 bases lining up with TRBD2. The CDR3 has 14 amino acids. V shed 8 bases, J shed 4 bases, and the junction held 7 bases outside the gene matches. Germline V gene sequence: CDR1 MGHDK, CDR2 SYGVNS. The CDR3 nucleotides are TGTGCCAGCCGGAGTAGCGGGAGATCAGATACGCAGTATTTT. Protein product: CASRSSGRSDTQYF.

This clonotype was found many times. This chain links TRBV5-5 with TRBJ2-2, with no clear D. Germline CDR1 and CDR2: SGHKS and YYEKEE (reference sequence). This CDR3 region has 16 residues. Trimming stripped 0 bases from V and 4 bases from J, with 13 bases between. The CDR3 reads CASSLVQSLGTGELFF. In DNA form, the CDR3 reads TGTGCCAGCAGCTTGGTACAGAGCTTAGGCACCGGGGAGCTGTTTTTT.

This clonotype appeared many times. The chain links TRBV29-1 to TRBJ2-3, with 7 positions matching TRBD1. The CDR3 contains 16 residues. V was pared by 3 bases and J by 4 bases, with 13 bases of the junction left unmatched. From germline, CDR1 is SQVTM and CDR2 ANQGSEA. The CDR3 is CSVEPGTAEVSDTQYF. CDR3 in DNA: TGCAGCGTTGAGCCTGGGACAGCCGAGGTATCAGATACGCAGTATTTT.

This chain connects TRBV7-2 to TRBJ1-1; no firm D call. Germline CDR1 and CDR2: SGHTA and FQGNSA. CDR3 length: 15 amino acids. V was cut by 1 base and J by 3 bases, with 12 bases left in between. The CDR3 region is CASSLEAGGDTEAFF. CDR3 in DNA: TGTGCCAGCAGCTTAGAAGCCGGTGGAGACACTGAAGCTTTCTTT.

This clonotype was seen many times. The chain joins TRBV6-1 to TRBJ2-4; TRBD2 might be the D (6 bases). CDR1 is MNHNS and CDR2 is SASEGT in the germline V gene. This CDR3 is 13 amino acids long. V was shortened by 4 bases and J by 9 bases, with 13 bases between the two germline ends. The CDR3 nucleotides are TGTGCCAGCAGTGCGGTCCCAGCGGGCATTCAGTACTTC. As protein: CASSAVPAGIQYF.

This clonotype was seen a few times. The rearrangement joins TRBV9 to TRBJ2-7; tentatively, D is TRBD1 or TRBD2 (6 bases each). CDR3 length: 13 amino acids. In germline, CDR1 is SGDLS, CDR2 YYNGEE. Trimming removed 3 bases from V and 3 bases from J, with 10 bases in between. CDR3 DNA sequence: TGTGCCAGCAGCGGGAGGGGGGACTACGAGCAGTACTTC. Translation: CASSGRGDYEQYF. Based on the CDR3 plus reference TRBV9 and TRBJ2-7, the full variable domain is DSGVTQTPKHLITATGQRVTLRCSPRSGDLSVYWYQQSLDQGLQFLIQYYNGEERAKGNILERFSAQQFPDLHSELNLSSLELGDSALYFCASSGRGDYEQYFGPGTRLTVT.

This clonotype has at least ten counts. The chain combines TRBV5-1 with TRBJ2-5, with a weak D call TRBD1 (5 bases). The V end lost 0 bases, the J end lost 5 bases, and 11 bases lay between the germline ends. The CDR3 totals 14 residues. Germline V CDR1 and CDR2: SGHRS, YFSETQ. CDR3 DNA: TGCGCCAGCAGCTTGGAAGGGGCAATGGAGACCCAGTACTTC. This sequence encodes CASSLEGAMETQYF.

The sample holds many counts of this clonotype. V is TRBV18 and J is TRBJ2-7; 8 bases are shared with TRBD1. V trimming: 1 base; J trimming: 5 bases; junction bases outside the gene matches: 4. This CDR3 region has 14 residues. CDR1 is KGHSH, CDR2 LQKENI, per germline. This CDR3 reads CASSPLDRAHEQYF. In nucleotides, the CDR3 is TGTGCCAGCTCACCACTGGACAGGGCCCACGAGCAGTACTTC.